Included here is one T cell receptor (beta chain) sequence, with context. This entry comes from a study of blood T cell repertoires in COVID-19. Across the study: Researchers got acute and convalescent COVID-19 samples from the United States, Italy and Spain. The cDNA or gDNA used as material had been derived from T cells, B-cell-depleted T cells, or PBMCs.

In the original analysis: Reference gene primer amplification in the assay estimated nucleated cell counts. TCRdb keeps only in-frame clones here, not all; method: immunoSEQ multiplex PCR. V and J calls and clone size are copied from that table; D and trimming were computed from the DNA. The sample consists of 540,000 or so clones, about 89% of them appearing once. The germline V gene has CDR1 SQVTM and CDR2 ANQGSEA. V lost 5 bases, J lost 4 bases, and 14 bases lay in between. The CDR3 loop spans 13 amino acids. Enrollment of patients from Seattle took place during active infection, with longitudinal follow-up.

Sample: peripheral blood. This chain joins TRBV29-1 and TRBJ1-2; perhaps TRBD1 as D (6 bases). The receptor was derived from a woman aged 50 to 60 with COVID-19, enrolled during active disease. The CDR3 DNA reads TGCAGCGTTCTTTCAGGGGCCGCCTATGGCTACACCTTC. This gives the protein CSVLSGAAYGYTF.